Presented here are 29 T cell receptor beta chains from one specimen sequenced in a study of T cell responses to AZD1222 COVID-19 vaccine (dated by TCRdb to the early 2020s). The time point label, read with the paper, signifies: baseline before first vaccination. Library preparation was by the immunoSEQ multiplex PCR assay. TCRdb holds this immuneACCESS table with in-frame rearrangements only. Some clones are missing; in checked studies, unresolved V genes explain under half, and the rest has no known cause. The sample table contains 140,000 to 150,000 clones; only one count was recorded for approximately 85% of them. The ten top clones hold 7.5% to 8.5% of the sample. The specimen comprised peripheral blood, sampled on day 0 of AZD1222 vaccination. These receptors came from an adult in good health.

The chain combines TRBV5-1 with TRBJ2-3, with unresolved D. Trimming took 1 base from V and 6 from J, leaving 9 bases between them. This CDR3 contains 13 residues. Looked up from germline, CDR1 is SGHRS and CDR2 is YFSETQ. The CDR3 coding sequence is TGCGCCAGCAGCTTGAGCCTGCAGGATACGCAGTATTTT. Protein: CASSLSLQDTQYF.

With regard to this clone: A junction boundary mismatches the germline segment, possibly from a read error. The gene calls are TRBV7-8 and TRBJ2-2; no reliable D call. This CDR3 is built from 13 residues. Germline CDR1 SGHVS, CDR2 FQNEAQ. CDR3 region: CASGLPITGELFF. CDR3 DNA: TGTGCCAGCGGCTTGCCAATCACCGGGGAGCTGTTTTTT.

The J gene is TRBJ2-7, the V gene TRBV19; D is uncertain. Per the germline V gene, CDR1 is LNHDA and CDR2 is SQIVND (reference sequence). V lost 1 base to trimming and J lost 3 bases, with 7 bases between them. CDR3 length equals 13 residues. The CDR3 sequence: CASSIAHSYEQYF. CDR3 coding DNA: TGTGCCAGTAGTATAGCCCACAGCTACGAGCAGTACTTC.

V and J are TRBV11-2 and TRBJ1-1; 7 bases line up with TRBD1. The V gene's germline CDR1 is SGHAT and CDR2 FQNNGV. After removal of 5 bases from V and 7 bases from J, the junction contained 7 bases not matched to a gene. This CDR3 region has 13 residues. Here the CDR3 DNA reads TGTGCCAGCAGCCCACAGGGGACGGGTGAAGCTTTCTTT. Amino acids: CASSPQGTGEAFF.

The V and J genes are TRBV4-1 and TRBJ2-7; D unclear. This CDR3 is built from 15 residues. The V end lost 0 bases, the J end lost 5 bases, and 14 bases lay between the germline ends. The germline V gene has CDR1 MGHRA and CDR2 YSYEKL. CDR3 nucleotide sequence: TGCGCCAGCAGCCAAGATAGGCGGCCGGAGAACGAGCAGTACTTC. It yields the protein CASSQDRRPENEQYF.

V is TRBV29-1 and J is TRBJ1-1, with D possibly matching TRBD1 (6 bases). Trimming stripped 7 bases from V and 4 bases from J, with 19 bases between. The CDR3 length is 14 residues. Germline V gene data show CDR1 as SQVTM and CDR2 as ANQGSEA. The chain's CDR3 is CSALWGGVGTEAFF. The DNA of the CDR3 is TGCAGCGCCCTTTGGGGGGGCGTTGGCACTGAAGCTTTCTTT.

CDR3 amino acids: CASRISGSSNQPQHF. CDR3 DNA: TGTGCCAGCAGGATTTCAGGGTCGAGCAATCAGCCCCAGCATTTT. J is TRBJ1-5 and V is TRBV2; perhaps TRBD1 as D (5 bases). The CDR3 is 15 amino acids. Germline V gene sequence: CDR1 SNHLY, CDR2 FYNNEI. The ends were cut back, 6 bases at V and 1 base at J, with 13 bases in the middle.

CDR3 in DNA: TGTGCCAGCAGTCTTAGCGGGAGAATCGTGGATGAGCAGTTCTTC. Its protein is CASSLSGRIVDEQFF. The V and J genes are TRBV2 and TRBJ2-1, with 9 bases identical to TRBD2. V gave up 5 bases and J gave up 8 bases; unmatched junction bases: 10. The CDR3 sequence is 15 residues long. CDR1 and CDR2 (germline): SNHLY, FYNNEI.

The rearrangement links TRBV6-1 to TRBJ1-3; a possible D gene is TRBD1 (5 bases). Germline values: CDR1 MNHNS, CDR2 SASEGT. V lost 2 bases to trimming and J lost 7 bases, with 12 bases between them. This CDR3 has 14 residues. The DNA for the CDR3 is TGTGCCAGCAGTGAACAGGGCAGTTCTAACACCATATATTTT. Translation gives CASSEQGSSNTIYF.

The chain combines TRBV14 with TRBJ1-2; tentatively, D is TRBD1 (6 bases). The CDR3 has 16 amino acids. Trimming took 0 bases from V and 4 from J, leaving 15 bases between them. CDR1 and CDR2 (germline): SGHDN, FVKESK. The CDR3 here is CASSQDRRLQGYGYTF. DNA of the CDR3: TGTGCCAGCAGCCAAGATCGGAGGCTACAGGGCTATGGCTACACCTTC.

The V gene is TRBV7-8, the J gene TRBJ1-1, with a possible D match to TRBD1 (5 bases). Trimming cost V 2 bases and J 1 base, with 8 bases left between them. The germline CDR1 and CDR2 sequences are SGHVS and FQNEAQ. The CDR3 covers 14 residues. For the CDR3, the DNA is TGTGCCAGCAGCTTATCCGGACAGAACACTGAAGCTTTCTTT. Residues: CASSLSGQNTEAFF. The complete variable domain, with remaining parts taken from reference TRBV7-8 and TRBJ1-1, reads GAGVSQSPRYKVAKRGQDVALRCDPISGHVSLFWYQQALGQGPEFLTYFQNEAQLDKSGLPSDRFFAERPEGSVSTLKIQRTQQEDSAVYLCASSLSGQNTEAFFGQGTRLTVV.

The V gene is TRBV2, the J gene TRBJ1-2; TRBD1 aligns across 8 bases. The J segment lost 8 bases and the V segment lost 6 bases, leaving 5 bases of the junction unmatched. This CDR3 region has 12 residues. The germline gives CDR1 SNHLY, CDR2 FYNNEI. The CDR3 protein is CASSVQGGGYTF. CDR3 DNA: TGTGCCAGCAGCGTACAGGGGGGCGGCTACACCTTC.

The chain couples TRBV27 to TRBJ1-5, with D perhaps matching TRBD1 (6 bases). This CDR3 spans 14 amino acids. Per germline, CDR1 MNHEY and CDR2 SMNVEV (reference sequence). V lost 3 bases to trimming and J lost 6 bases, with 12 bases between them. The CDR3, as DNA: TGTGCCAGCAGTTTTAACGGGGGCGGTCAGCCCCAGCATTTT. Its protein is CASSFNGGGQPQHF.

The chain links TRBV11-2 to TRBJ2-3, with D unresolved. Deletions cut 5 bases from V and 5 bases from J, with 8 bases between. This CDR3 has 12 residues. The germline V gene encodes CDR1 SGHAT and CDR2 FQNNGV. Written as DNA, the CDR3 is TGTGCCAGCAGCCCTAAGTTAGATACGCAGTATTTT. This gives the protein CASSPKLDTQYF.

The chain employs TRBV4-2 and TRBJ2-7, with TRBD1 as a possible D gene (5 bases). Germline-derived CDR1 and CDR2 are LGHNA and YNFKEQ. V shed 6 bases and J shed 0 bases, with 12 bases lying between them. This CDR3 has 14 amino acids. This CDR3 is CASRPDIGSYEQYF. As DNA, the CDR3 is TGTGCCAGCAGACCGGACATTGGCTCCTACGAGCAGTACTTC.

This sequence joins TRBV5-6 and TRBJ2-7; 8 bases line up with TRBD1. CDR1 is SGHDT, CDR2 YYEEEE, per germline. Trimming took 4 bases from V and 1 from J; bases not matched to a gene: 7. This CDR3 region has 15 residues. The CDR3 spells CASSRWDRRSYEQYF. The CDR3 bases are TGTGCCAGCAGCAGATGGGACAGGCGGTCCTACGAGCAGTACTTC. Variable domain in full (rest from reference TRBV5-6 and TRBJ2-7): DAGVTQSPTHLIKTRGQQVTLRCSPKSGHDTVSWYQQALGQGPQFIFQYYEEEERQRGNFPDRFSGHQFPNYSSELNVNALLLGDSALYLCASSRWDRRSYEQYFGPGTRLTVT.

The chain has TRBV25-1 and TRBJ1-5; perhaps TRBD1 as D (5 bases). This CDR3 has 14 residues. Germline-derived CDR1 and CDR2 are MGHDK and SYGVNS. Trimming stripped 6 bases from V and 3 bases from J, with 12 bases between. The CDR3 is CASRALGVNQPQHF. The CDR3 DNA follows: TGTGCCAGCAGAGCCCTAGGGGTCAATCAGCCCCAGCATTTT.

This chain joins TRBV9 and TRBJ1-2, with 7 bases matching TRBD1. CDR1 is SGDLS, CDR2 YYNGEE, per germline. This CDR3 comprises 14 residues. V trimming: 0 bases; J trimming: 1 base; junction bases outside the gene matches: 0. This CDR3 reads CASSVGDSNYGYTF. CDR3 DNA: TGTGCCAGCAGCGTAGGGGACAGTAACTATGGCTACACCTTC.

The V gene is TRBV6-5, the J gene TRBJ1-5; 7 positions agree with TRBD1. Germline V gene data show CDR1 as MNHEY and CDR2 as SVGAGI. Unmatched junction bases numbered 5, after V lost 10 bases and J lost 5 bases. The CDR3 consists of 12 residues. The CDR3: CATQGWDQPQHF. In DNA form, the CDR3 reads TGTGCCACACAGGGGTGGGATCAGCCCCAGCATTTT.

V and J are TRBV6-2 or TRBV6-3 and TRBJ2-5, with a weak D call TRBD2 (6 bases). CDR3 length: 12 residues. Deletions cut 5 bases from V and 7 bases from J, with 11 bases between. CDR1 is MNHEY, CDR2 SVGEGT, per germline. This CDR3 reads CASSVVGGTQYF. CDR3 coding DNA: TGTGCCAGCAGTGTAGTCGGGGGGACCCAGTACTTC.

This chain uses TRBV5-4 with TRBJ2-1, with 7 bases matching TRBD2. Germline trimming cut 2 bases from V and 0 bases from J; bases unmatched to any gene: 2. The germline CDR1 and CDR2 sequences are SGHNT and YYREEE (reference sequence). The CDR3 has 15 amino acids. CDR3 sequence (DNA): TGTGCCAGCAGCTTTGGCGGGAGCTCCTACAATGAGCAGTTCTTC. This translates into CASSFGGSSYNEQFF.

The rearrangement links TRBV7-9 to TRBJ2-7; 7 bases agree with TRBD1. Trimming removed 5 bases from V and 4 bases from J; junction bases left unmatched: 14. The CDR3 runs 16 residues. Looked up from germline, CDR1 is SEHNR and CDR2 is FQNEAQ (reference sequence). CDR3 amino acids: CASSPRGGTVLYEQYF. CDR3 bases: TGTGCCAGCAGCCCCAGAGGTGGGACAGTCCTGTACGAGCAGTACTTC.

The chain joins TRBV5-6 to TRBJ2-7, with D possibly being TRBD2 (6 bases). With 0 bases removed from V and 3 bases from J, the gap between germline ends came to 16 bases. Germline CDR1 is SGHDT and CDR2 is YYEEEE. The CDR3 has 16 amino acids. This chain's CDR3 is CASSLAGGTSLYEQYF. DNA for the CDR3: TGTGCCAGCAGCTTGGCCGGGGGTACCTCACTCTACGAGCAGTACTTC. Together with reference TRBV5-6 and TRBJ2-7, the CDR3 gives the full variable domain: DAGVTQSPTHLIKTRGQQVTLRCSPKSGHDTVSWYQQALGQGPQFIFQYYEEEERQRGNFPDRFSGHQFPNYSSELNVNALLLGDSALYLCASSLAGGTSLYEQYFGPGTRLTVT.

The chain joins TRBV7-9 to TRBJ2-1, with D perhaps matching TRBD1 or TRBD2 (6 bases each). With 5 bases removed from V and 7 bases from J, the gap between germline ends came to 18 bases. Germline CDR1 is SEHNR and CDR2 is FQNEAQ (reference sequence). The CDR3 contains 15 residues. The CDR3 DNA reads as TGTGCCAGCAGCCAGCAGAAGGGGGGAAAGAATGAGCAGTTCTTC. Translating gives CASSQQKGGKNEQFF.

V is TRBV10-2 and J is TRBJ1-5; TRBD1 might be the D (6 bases). This CDR3 is 13 amino acids long. CDR1 WSHSY and CDR2 SAAADI come from the germline V gene. V lost 2 bases, J lost 10 bases, and 12 bases lay in between. Here the CDR3 reads CASSETTGYPQHF. The CDR3 coding sequence is TGCGCCAGCAGTGAGACCACAGGGTATCCCCAGCATTTT.

This chain connects TRBV19 to TRBJ2-5, with a possible D match to TRBD1 (7 bases). CDR1 is LNHDA and CDR2 is SQIVND in the germline V gene (reference sequence). The CDR3 is 14 residues long. V lost 1 base to trimming and J lost 5 bases, with 11 bases between them. The CDR3 protein is CASSIGPGGETQYF. The CDR3 region has the DNA TGTGCCAGTAGTATAGGTCCAGGGGGGGAGACCCAGTACTTC. Using reference TRBV19 and TRBJ2-5 for the parts outside the CDR3, the full variable domain is DGGITQSPKYLFRKEGQNVTLSCEQNLNHDAMYWYRQDPGQGLRLIYYSQIVNDFQKGDIAEGYSVSREKKESFPLTVTSAQKNPTAFYLCASSIGPGGETQYFGPGTRLLVL.

V is TRBV2 and J is TRBJ2-1, with 7 bases lining up with TRBD2. The CDR3 is 12 residues long. Looked up from germline, CDR1 is SNHLY and CDR2 is FYNNEI. Losses at the gene ends were 6 bases for V and 9 bases for J; bases not matched to a gene: 5. The CDR3 nucleotides are TGTGCCAGCAGCCGGGAGGCGGGTGAGCAGTTCTTC. Translation: CASSREAGEQFF.

The chain uses TRBV28 and TRBJ1-1; D ambiguous. This CDR3 spans 14 amino acids. Trimming pared 6 bases from V and 4 bases from J, leaving 15 bases between. The germline CDR1 and CDR2 sequences are MDHEN and SYDVKM. The CDR3 loop reads CASRIWTGTTEAFF. CDR3 bases: TGTGCCAGCAGGATATGGACGGGTACCACTGAAGCTTTCTTT.

This chain joins TRBV7-2 and TRBJ2-5, with unresolved D. The germline V gene has CDR1 SGHTA and CDR2 FQGNSA. Trimming cost V 2 bases and J 2 bases, with 9 bases left between them. This CDR3 region has 14 residues. CDR3 residues: CASSLPDIQETQYF. The CDR3 nucleotides read TGTGCCAGCAGCTTACCAGACATACAAGAGACCCAGTACTTC.